This T cell receptor (beta chain) was found in a study of shared clonotypes between healthy human individuals. Positive CCR7 selection of CD45RO-negative cells yielded the naive CD8 cells, and terminally differentiated effector memory CD45RA+ cells were excluded. This CDR3 has 13 residues. The ends were cut back, 5 bases at V and 9 bases at J, with 15 bases in the middle. CDR1 MGHDK and CDR2 SYGVNS come from the germline V gene. Clones were sequenced by immunoSEQ multiplex PCR, and TCRdb holds only the in-frame ones, with some missing. The table records more than 500,000 clones, 85% to 95% of them present only once.

Sequenced material: naive CD8+ T cells sorted from blood. The source is a woman in her thirties in good health. The chain links TRBV25-1 to TRBJ2-3, with D perhaps matching TRBD1 (6 bases). The CDR3 sequence: CASSTGVGGTQYF. As DNA, the CDR3 is TGTGCCAGCAGTACTGGGGTTGGGGGCACGCAGTATTTT.